This TCR beta chain emerged from a study of T cell clonality in common variable immunodeficiency. Study-wide points: Fewer deletions and N-nucleotide insertions were reportedly seen in common variable immunodeficiency TCR beta sequences. Compared with controls, CVID subjects had fewer shared TCRbeta clones.

Trimming left V 0 bases short and J 1 base short, with 12 bases between. CDR1 PRHDT and CDR2 FYEKMQ come from the germline V gene (reference sequence). The CDR3 is 16 amino acids. This clone came up a few times. Its target is not known. The sequenced fragment ends 3 residues before the CDR3 boundary, so the rest is inferred from the germline J gene. Method: immunoSEQ multiplex PCR; TCRdb's copy keeps in-frame clones and lacks some. The profile covers 25,000 or so clones, none occurring a single time. The sequence was collected from a human donor with common variable immunodeficiency. Sequenced: peripheral blood mononuclear cells. The V and J genes are TRBV13 and TRBJ1-1; D gene ambiguous. The CDR3 is CASSLGLATPNTEAFF. The sequenced CDR3 bases are TGTGCCAGCAGCTTAGGCCTTGCGACACCGAACACTGAA.